The 15 T cell receptor beta chains presented below share a single source sample, sequenced in a study of T-cell memory formation after mild COVID-19. Using its own MiXCR run on the 5' RACE reads, TCRdb lists one record per CDR3 protein. This table has more than 250,000 distinct CDR3 sequences, roughly 17% appearing once. The sample consisted of PBMCs or a T cell subset sorted from them (not recorded which). The receptors originated from a man between 18 and 29 years old who had mild COVID-19 (a few samples of this study predate the infection). Cell type and time point are not known.

On this clonotype: A junction boundary mismatches the germline segment, possibly from a read error. This chain uses TRBV11-2 with TRBJ2-7, with 7 bases aligning to TRBD1. The CDR3 length is 15 residues. CDR1 SGHAT and CDR2 FQNNGV come from the germline V gene. The DNA of the CDR3 is TGTGACAGCAGCTTCAGGGGGTCCGAACTGGGCGAGCAGTACTTC. Translated: CDSSFRGSELGEQYF.

This clonotype was observed a few times. The chain uses TRBV10-2 and TRBJ1-2; TRBD1 agrees at 7 bases. The CDR3 is 15 residues long. Looked up from germline, CDR1 is WSHSY and CDR2 is SAAADI. V was clipped by 4 bases and J by 2 bases; unmatched bases: 7. CDR3 DNA: TGCGCCAGCAGTGTCGTCTGGGACAGAAACTATGGCTACACCTTC. Translation gives CASSVVWDRNYGYTF.

This clonotype was counted a few times. The chain combines TRBV29-1 with TRBJ2-6, with TRBD1 as a possible D gene (5 bases). Germline values: CDR1 SQVTM, CDR2 ANQGSEA. The CDR3 loop spans 17 amino acids. The V and J ends lost 5 bases and 1 base respectively, with 18 bases between them. The DNA for the CDR3 is TGCAGCGTTCTAGGCTACCGAAGGGGTTCTGGGGCCAACGTCCTGACTTTC. Encoded protein: CSVLGYRRGSGANVLTF.

The chain combines TRBV6-5 with TRBJ2-7; 10 bases agree with TRBD2. The CDR3 contains 14 residues. CDR1 is MNHEY, CDR2 SVGAGI, per germline. V was pared by 8 bases and J by 4 bases, with 8 bases of the junction left unmatched. This chain's CDR3 is CASSRAGGNYEQYF. CDR3 DNA sequence: TGTGCCAGCTCGCGAGCGGGGGGGAATTACGAGCAGTACTTC.

The V and J genes are TRBV20-1 and TRBJ2-7, with D possibly matching TRBD2 (5 bases). V lost 3 bases to trimming and J lost 4 bases, with 16 bases between them. Germline V gene lookup returns CDR1 DFQATT and CDR2 SNEGSKA (reference sequence). CDR3 length: 14 residues. In DNA form, the CDR3 reads TGCAGTGCTAGTGAAGGTCCTCGGGAATACGAGCAGTACTTC. Translation gives CSASEGPREYEQYF.

This clonotype is a singleton in its sample. This likely comes from a read error, as the CDR3 has no conserved phenylalanine or tryptophan at its end. The limits of the CDR3 on the DNA are not certain, so only TCRdb's listed CDR3 is given. This chain uses TRBV21-1 with TRBJ1-3. TRBV21-1 is termed a pseudogene. The CDR3 totals 16 residues, both ends included. CDR3 protein: CASSTQLPTAGNTIYS.

The chain carries TRBV6-5 and TRBJ1-6, with TRBD1 as a possible D gene (6 bases). In germline, CDR1 is MNHEY, CDR2 SVGAGI. V was clipped by 2 bases and J by 13 bases, with 18 bases between them. This CDR3 has 15 residues. In DNA form, the CDR3 reads TGTGCCAGCAGTTACACGGGACACGGCGGGTCTCCCCTCCACTTT. Translating it yields CASSYTGHGGSPLHF.

This clonotype has ten or more counts. The chain employs TRBV5-1 and TRBJ1-1; tentative D call: TRBD1 (5 bases). Germline CDR1 SGHRS, CDR2 YFSETQ. Deletions cut 0 bases from V and 8 bases from J, with 11 bases between. The CDR3 is 13 amino acids. In DNA, the CDR3 is TGCGCCAGCAGCTTGGAGGGGCCTCGCGAAGCTTTCTTT. Residues: CASSLEGPREAFF. Full variable domain (missing parts from reference TRBV5-1 and TRBJ1-1): KAGVTQTPRYLIKTRGQQVTLSCSPISGHRSVSWYQQTPGQGLQFLFEYFSETQRNKGNFPGRFSGRQFSNSRSEMNVSTLELGDSALYLCASSLEGPREAFFGQGTRLTVV.

The chain employs TRBV20-1 and TRBJ1-4; no reliable D call. The V end lost 0 bases, the J end lost 9 bases, and 11 bases lay between the germline ends. The germline gives CDR1 DFQATT, CDR2 SNEGSKA (reference sequence). CDR3 length equals 13 residues. The CDR3 coding sequence is TGCAGTGCTAGAGACCCCACCGGGCAAAAACTGTTTTTT. Translated: CSARDPTGQKLFF.

The J gene is TRBJ1-2, the V gene TRBV7-2, with D maybe TRBD1 (6 bases). Germline V lookup: CDR1 SGHTA, CDR2 FQGNSA. The CDR3 totals 16 residues. The V and J ends lost 5 bases and 3 bases respectively, with 19 bases between them. The CDR3 DNA reads as TGTGCCAGCAGCCGGATAAGGACAGTTAGGGACTATGGCTACACCTTC. This translates into CASSRIRTVRDYGYTF.

This clonotype came up a few times. The genes are TRBV5-1 and TRBJ1-3; 9 nucleotides line up with TRBD1. This CDR3 has 20 residues. Losses at the gene ends were 4 bases for V and 0 bases for J; bases not matched to a gene: 17. The V gene's germline CDR1 is SGHRS and CDR2 YFSETQ. The CDR3 loop is CASSTVPGQGLSNSGNTIYF. Here the CDR3 DNA reads TGCGCCAGCAGCACAGTCCCGGGACAGGGTCTTTCCAACTCTGGAAACACCATATATTTT. Looking up the rest from reference TRBV5-1 and TRBJ1-3 gives the full variable domain: KAGVTQTPRYLIKTRGQQVTLSCSPISGHRSVSWYQQTPGQGLQFLFEYFSETQRNKGNFPGRFSGRQFSNSRSEMNVSTLELGDSALYLCASSTVPGQGLSNSGNTIYFGEGSWLTVV.

Ten or more counts support this clonotype. The J gene is TRBJ2-3, the V gene TRBV12-3 or TRBV12-4; 8 bases line up with TRBD2. CDR3 length: 14 residues. V dropped 8 bases and J dropped 6; count of bases not matched to a gene: 10. CDR3 sequence (DNA): TGTGCCAGCTCTATCGGGGGGGCCGTGGATACGCAGTATTTT. This codes for CASSIGGAVDTQYF.

This clonotype has just a few counts. The J gene is TRBJ1-3, the V gene TRBV12-3 or TRBV12-4; TRBD1 agrees at 8 bases. J lost 3 bases, V lost 8 bases, and 12 bases had no gene match. The CDR3 is 16 amino acids. DNA of the CDR3: TGTGCCAGCGGCACGGGGACAGGATACGGTGGAAACACCATATATTTT. Translation gives CASGTGTGYGGNTIYF.

This chain uses TRBV12-3 or TRBV12-4 with TRBJ1-4; the D gene is possibly TRBD1 (5 bases). The CDR3 runs to 14 residues. With 5 bases removed from V and 7 bases from J, the gap between germline ends came to 14 bases. CDR3 region: CASSALGGVEKLFF. The CDR3 bases are TGTGCCAGCAGTGCCTTGGGGGGAGTTGAAAAACTGTTTTTT.

The chain links TRBV12-3 or TRBV12-4 to TRBJ2-7, with 14 bases aligning to TRBD2. Germline trimming cut 5 bases from V and 2 bases from J; bases unmatched to any gene: 2. The CDR3 spans 15 residues. CDR3 protein: CASSPTSGGAYEQYV. In DNA, the CDR3 is TGTGCCAGCAGTCCGACTAGCGGGGGGGCCTACGAGCAGTACGTC.